The clone carrying this T cell receptor (beta chain) was recorded a few times. The sample belongs to a study of early T cells in non-severe SARS-CoV-2 infection. The TCR library protocol attached unique molecular identifiers to the individual cDNA molecules. TCRdb re-derived calls from the 5' RACE reads in MiXCR, one entry per CDR3 protein. The sample holds 55,000 to 75,000 distinct CDR3 sequences; less than 9.5% are singletons and the top ten take roughly 3.5%. The specimen sequenced was whole blood. The sequence was collected from an adult who was a healthcare worker with PCR-confirmed SARS-CoV-2 infection or an uninfected control (not recorded which).

CDR3 coding DNA: TGTGCCAGCAGCTTAGGACTAATCTACGAGCAGTACTTC. It yields the protein CASSLGLIYEQYF. The chain carries TRBV5-6 and TRBJ2-7, with a weak D call TRBD2 (6 bases). V lost 2 bases and J lost 3, with 9 bases in between. The CDR3 covers 13 residues. The germline gives CDR1 SGHDT, CDR2 YYEEEE.